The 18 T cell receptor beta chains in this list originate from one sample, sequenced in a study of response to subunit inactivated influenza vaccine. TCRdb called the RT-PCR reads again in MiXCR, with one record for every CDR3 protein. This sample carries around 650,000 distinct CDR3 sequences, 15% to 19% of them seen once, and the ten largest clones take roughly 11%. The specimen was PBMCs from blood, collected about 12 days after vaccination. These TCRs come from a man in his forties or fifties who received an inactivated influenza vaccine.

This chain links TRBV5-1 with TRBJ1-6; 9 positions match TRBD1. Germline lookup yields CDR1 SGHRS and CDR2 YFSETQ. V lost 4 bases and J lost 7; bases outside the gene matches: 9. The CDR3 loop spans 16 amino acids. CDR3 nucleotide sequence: TGCGCCAGCAGCAACACGGGACAGGGAAGCAATTCACCCCTCCACTTT. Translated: CASSNTGQGSNSPLHF.

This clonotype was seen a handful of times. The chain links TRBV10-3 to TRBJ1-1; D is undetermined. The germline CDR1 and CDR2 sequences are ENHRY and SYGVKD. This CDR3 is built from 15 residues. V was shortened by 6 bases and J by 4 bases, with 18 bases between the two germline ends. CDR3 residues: CAISPTTAGSTEAFF. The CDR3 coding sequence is TGTGCCATCAGCCCCACCACAGCCGGCAGCACTGAAGCTTTCTTT.

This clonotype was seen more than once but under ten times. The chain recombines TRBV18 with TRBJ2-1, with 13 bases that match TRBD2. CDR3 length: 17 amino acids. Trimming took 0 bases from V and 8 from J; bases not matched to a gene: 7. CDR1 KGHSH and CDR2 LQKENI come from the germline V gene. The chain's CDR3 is CASSPPGLAGKWDEQFF. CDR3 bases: TGTGCCAGCTCACCACCGGGACTAGCGGGAAAGTGGGATGAGCAGTTCTTC.

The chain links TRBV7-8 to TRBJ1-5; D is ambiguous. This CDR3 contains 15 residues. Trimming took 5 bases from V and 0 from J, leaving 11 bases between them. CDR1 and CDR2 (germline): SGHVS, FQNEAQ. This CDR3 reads CASSPRGVSNQPQHF. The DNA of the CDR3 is TGTGCCAGCAGCCCTCGCGGGGTTAGCAATCAGCCCCAGCATTTT. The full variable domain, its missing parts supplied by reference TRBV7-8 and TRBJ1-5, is GAGVSQSPRYKVAKRGQDVALRCDPISGHVSLFWYQQALGQGPEFLTYFQNEAQLDKSGLPSDRFFAERPEGSVSTLKIQRTQQEDSAVYLCASSPRGVSNQPQHFGDGTRLSIL.

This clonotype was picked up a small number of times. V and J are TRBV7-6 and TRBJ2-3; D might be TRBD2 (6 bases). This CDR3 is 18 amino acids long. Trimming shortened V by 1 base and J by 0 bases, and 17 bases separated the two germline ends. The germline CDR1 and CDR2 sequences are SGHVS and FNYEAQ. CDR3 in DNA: TGTGCCAGCAGCTTAGAATATGGTAGCGGAATAAGCACAGATACGCAGTATTTT. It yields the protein CASSLEYGSGISTDTQYF.

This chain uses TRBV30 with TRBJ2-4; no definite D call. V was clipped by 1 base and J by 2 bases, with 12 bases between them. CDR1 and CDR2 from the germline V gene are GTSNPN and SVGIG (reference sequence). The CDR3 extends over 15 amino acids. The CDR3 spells CAWSAVGVSKNIQYF. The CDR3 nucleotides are TGTGCCTGGAGTGCGGTGGGTGTCTCCAAAAACATTCAGTACTTC.

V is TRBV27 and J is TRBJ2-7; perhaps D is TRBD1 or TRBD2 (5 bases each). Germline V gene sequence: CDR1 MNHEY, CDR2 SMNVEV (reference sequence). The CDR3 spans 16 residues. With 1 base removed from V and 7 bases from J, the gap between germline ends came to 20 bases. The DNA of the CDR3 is TGTGCCAGCAGTTTATTGTTTGGGACCGCCGCGAGGGAGCAGTACTTC. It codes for CASSLLFGTAAREQYF.

CDR3 sequence reads: CASSQFKGNEQFF. CDR3 DNA sequence: TGTGCCAGCAGCCAGTTTAAGGGCAATGAGCAGTTCTTC. J is TRBJ2-1 and V is TRBV14, with D unclear. V was pared by 3 bases and J by 6 bases, with 9 bases between. CDR1 and CDR2 (germline): SGHDN, FVKESK. This CDR3 region has 13 residues.

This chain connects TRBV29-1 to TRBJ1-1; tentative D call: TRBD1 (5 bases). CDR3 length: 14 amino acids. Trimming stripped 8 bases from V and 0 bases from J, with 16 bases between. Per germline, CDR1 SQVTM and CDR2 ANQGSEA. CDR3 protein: CSTSRQQMNTEAFF. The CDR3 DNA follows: TGCAGCACATCCCGACAGCAGATGAACACTGAAGCTTTCTTT.

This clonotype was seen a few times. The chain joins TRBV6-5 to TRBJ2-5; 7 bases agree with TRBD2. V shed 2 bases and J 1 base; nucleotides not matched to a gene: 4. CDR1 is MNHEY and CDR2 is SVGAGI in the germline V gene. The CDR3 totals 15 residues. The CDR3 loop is CASSYGLAAQETQYF. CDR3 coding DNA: TGTGCCAGCAGTTACGGTCTAGCGGCCCAAGAGACCCAGTACTTC.

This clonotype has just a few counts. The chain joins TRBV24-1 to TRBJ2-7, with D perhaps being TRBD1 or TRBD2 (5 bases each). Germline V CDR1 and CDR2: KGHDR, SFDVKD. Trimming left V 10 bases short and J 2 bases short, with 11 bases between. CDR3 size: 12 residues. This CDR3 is CATGTDAYEQYF. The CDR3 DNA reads TGTGCCACTGGGACCGACGCCTACGAGCAGTACTTC.

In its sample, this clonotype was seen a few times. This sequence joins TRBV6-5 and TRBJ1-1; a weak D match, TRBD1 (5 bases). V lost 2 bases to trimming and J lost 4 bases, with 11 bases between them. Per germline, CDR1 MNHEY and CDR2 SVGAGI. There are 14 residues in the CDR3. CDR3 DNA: TGTGCCAGCAGTTACGACAGTCGTTCCACTGAAGCTTTCTTT. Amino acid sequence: CASSYDSRSTEAFF.

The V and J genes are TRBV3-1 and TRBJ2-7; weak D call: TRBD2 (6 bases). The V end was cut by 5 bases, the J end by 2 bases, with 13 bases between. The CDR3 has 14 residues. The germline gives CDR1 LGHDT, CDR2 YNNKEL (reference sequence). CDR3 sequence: CASSKWGGTYEQYF. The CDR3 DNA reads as TGTGCCAGCAGCAAATGGGGCGGGACCTACGAGCAGTACTTC.

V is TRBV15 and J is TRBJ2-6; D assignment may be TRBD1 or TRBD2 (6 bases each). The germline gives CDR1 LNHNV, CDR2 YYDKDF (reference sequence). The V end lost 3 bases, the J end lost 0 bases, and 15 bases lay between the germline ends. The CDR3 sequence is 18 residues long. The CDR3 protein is CATSSPQGRFSGANVLTF. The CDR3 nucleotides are TGTGCCACCAGCAGCCCCCAGGGGAGGTTCTCTGGGGCCAACGTCCTGACTTTC.

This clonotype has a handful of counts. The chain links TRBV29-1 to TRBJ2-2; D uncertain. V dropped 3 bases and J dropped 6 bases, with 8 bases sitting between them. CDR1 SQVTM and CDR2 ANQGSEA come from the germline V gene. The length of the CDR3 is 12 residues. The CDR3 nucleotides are TGCAGCGTTGAGCAAGGCGCCGGGGAGCTGTTTTTT. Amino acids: CSVEQGAGELFF.

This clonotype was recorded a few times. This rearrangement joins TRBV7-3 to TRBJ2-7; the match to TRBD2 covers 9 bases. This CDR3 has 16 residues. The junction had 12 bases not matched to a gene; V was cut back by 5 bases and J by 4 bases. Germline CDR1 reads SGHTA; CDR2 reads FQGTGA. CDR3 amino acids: CASSAGLVREGYEQYF. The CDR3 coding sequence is TGTGCCAGCAGCGCTGGTCTTGTGCGGGAGGGTTACGAGCAGTACTTC.

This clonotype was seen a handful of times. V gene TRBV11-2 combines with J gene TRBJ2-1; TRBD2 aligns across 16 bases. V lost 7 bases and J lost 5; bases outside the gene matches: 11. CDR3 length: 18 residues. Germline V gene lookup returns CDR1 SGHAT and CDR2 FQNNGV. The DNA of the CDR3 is TGTGCCAGCACTCCTCCGGGACTAGCGGGGGGGCGCGACAATGAGCAGTTCTTC. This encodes CASTPPGLAGGRDNEQFF.

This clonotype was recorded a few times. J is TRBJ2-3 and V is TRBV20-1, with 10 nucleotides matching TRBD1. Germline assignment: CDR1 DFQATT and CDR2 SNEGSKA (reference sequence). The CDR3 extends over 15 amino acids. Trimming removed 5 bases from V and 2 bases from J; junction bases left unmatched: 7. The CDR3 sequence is CSAGDRGRTTDTQYF. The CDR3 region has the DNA TGCAGTGCTGGCGACAGGGGGCGCACCACAGATACGCAGTATTTT.